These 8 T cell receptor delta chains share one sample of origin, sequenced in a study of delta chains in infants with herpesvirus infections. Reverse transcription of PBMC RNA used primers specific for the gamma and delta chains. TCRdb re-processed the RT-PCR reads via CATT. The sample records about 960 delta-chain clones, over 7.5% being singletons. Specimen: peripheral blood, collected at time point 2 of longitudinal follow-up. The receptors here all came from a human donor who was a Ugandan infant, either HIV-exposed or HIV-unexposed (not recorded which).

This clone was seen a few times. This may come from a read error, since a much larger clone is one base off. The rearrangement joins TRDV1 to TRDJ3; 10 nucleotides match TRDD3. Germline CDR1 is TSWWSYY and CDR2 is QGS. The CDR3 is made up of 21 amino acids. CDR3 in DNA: TGTGCTCGTGGGGAACTCCCGTGGGGGATACCCTTCTCCTGGGACACCCGACAGATGTTTTTC. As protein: CARGELPWGIPFSWDTRQMFF.

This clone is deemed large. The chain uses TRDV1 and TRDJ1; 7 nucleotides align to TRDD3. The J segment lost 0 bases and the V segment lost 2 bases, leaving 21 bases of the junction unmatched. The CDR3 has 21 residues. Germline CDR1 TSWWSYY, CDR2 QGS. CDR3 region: CALGEDGVVWIRGIYTDKLIF. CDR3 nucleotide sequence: TGTGCTCTTGGGGAAGATGGAGTGGTGTGGATACGCGGGATTTACACCGATAAACTCATCTTT.

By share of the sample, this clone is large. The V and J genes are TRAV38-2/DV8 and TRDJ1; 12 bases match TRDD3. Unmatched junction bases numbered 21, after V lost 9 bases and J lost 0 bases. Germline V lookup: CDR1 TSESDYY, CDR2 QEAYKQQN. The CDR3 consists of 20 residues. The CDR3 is CALSPTTTGGYLPHTDKLIF. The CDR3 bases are TGTGCTTTATCCCCTACGACTACTGGGGGATACTTGCCTCACACCGATAAACTCATCTTT.

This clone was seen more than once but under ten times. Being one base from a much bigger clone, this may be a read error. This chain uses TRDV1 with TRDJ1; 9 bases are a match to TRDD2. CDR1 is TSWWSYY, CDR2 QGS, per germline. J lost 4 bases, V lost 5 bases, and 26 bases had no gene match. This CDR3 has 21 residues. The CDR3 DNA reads TGTGCTCTTGGGAACCCCCTCCCCTTCCTACGCAGGATAATTTCCATCGATAAACTCATCTTT. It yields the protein CALGNPLPFLRRIISIDKLIF.

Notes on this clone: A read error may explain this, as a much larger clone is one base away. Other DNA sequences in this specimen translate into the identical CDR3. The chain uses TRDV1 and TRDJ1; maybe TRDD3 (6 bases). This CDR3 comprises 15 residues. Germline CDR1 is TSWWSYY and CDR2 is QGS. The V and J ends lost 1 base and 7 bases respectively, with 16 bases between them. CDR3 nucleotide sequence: TGTGCTCTTGGGGAACGGGCGGAGGATACTTGTAAACTCATCTTT. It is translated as CALGERAEDTCKLIF.

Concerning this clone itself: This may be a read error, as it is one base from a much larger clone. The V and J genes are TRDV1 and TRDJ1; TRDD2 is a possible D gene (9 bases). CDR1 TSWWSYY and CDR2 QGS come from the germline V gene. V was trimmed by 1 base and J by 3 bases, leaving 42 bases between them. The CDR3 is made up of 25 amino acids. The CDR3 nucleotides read TGTGCTCTTGGGGAACCTTGGCCTTCCTACGTGACCACTTACTGGGGGGTACGCAGGTCCGATAAACTCATCTTT. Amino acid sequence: CALGEPWPSYVTTYWGVRRSDKLIF.

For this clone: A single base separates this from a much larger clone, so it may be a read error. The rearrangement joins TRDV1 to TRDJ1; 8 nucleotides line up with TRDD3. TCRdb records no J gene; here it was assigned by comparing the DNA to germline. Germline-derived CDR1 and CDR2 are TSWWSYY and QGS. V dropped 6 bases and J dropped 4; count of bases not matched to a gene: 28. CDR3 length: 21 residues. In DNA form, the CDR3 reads TGTGCTCTTGGACCCACTTTCCTGCTTAGGAGGGGTTTACTGGGGGTCGATAAACTCATCTTT. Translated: CALGPTFLLRRGLLGVDKLIF.

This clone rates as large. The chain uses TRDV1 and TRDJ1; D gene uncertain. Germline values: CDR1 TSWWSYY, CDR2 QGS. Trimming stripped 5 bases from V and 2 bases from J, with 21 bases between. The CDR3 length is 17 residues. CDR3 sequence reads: CALGNLIIPGRTDKLIF. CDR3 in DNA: TGTGCTCTTGGGAACCTTATTATCCCTGGTCGGACCGATAAACTCATCTTT.